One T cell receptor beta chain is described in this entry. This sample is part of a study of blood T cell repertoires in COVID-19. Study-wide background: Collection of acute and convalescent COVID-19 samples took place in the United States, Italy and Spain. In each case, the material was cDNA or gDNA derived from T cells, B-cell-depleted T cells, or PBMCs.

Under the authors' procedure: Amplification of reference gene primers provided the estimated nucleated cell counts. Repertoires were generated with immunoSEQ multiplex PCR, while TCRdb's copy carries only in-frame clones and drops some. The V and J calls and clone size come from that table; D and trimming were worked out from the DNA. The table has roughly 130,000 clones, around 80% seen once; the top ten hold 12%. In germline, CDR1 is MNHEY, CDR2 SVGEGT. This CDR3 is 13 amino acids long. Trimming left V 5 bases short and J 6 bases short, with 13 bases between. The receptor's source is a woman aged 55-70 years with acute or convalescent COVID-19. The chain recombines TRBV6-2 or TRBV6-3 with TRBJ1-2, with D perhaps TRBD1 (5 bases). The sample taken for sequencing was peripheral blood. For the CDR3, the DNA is TGTGCCAGCAGTGGACAAGGGTATAATGGCTACACCTTC. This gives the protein CASSGQGYNGYTF.